This T cell receptor beta chain was sequenced during a study of T-cell reconstitution after alpha-beta-depleted transplantation in children. TCRbeta library preparation incorporated unique molecular identifiers. TCRdb re-called the PCR reads with MiXCR, one entry per CDR3 protein. Here the sample spans approximately 500,000 distinct CDR3 sequences, 10% to 13% being singletons. The CDR3 totals 15 residues. Germline loops: CDR1 MDHEN, CDR2 SYDVKM. Deletions cut 2 bases from V and 7 bases from J, with 14 bases between. This clonotype was seen a few times. The clonotype comes from a child aged 2-15 years with inherited bone marrow failure, due to receive a stem cell transplant. The chain employs TRBV28 and TRBJ2-2; D is uncertain. The specimen was PBMCs, collected before TCRalphabeta/CD19-depleted stem cell transplant. In DNA, the CDR3 is TGTGCCAGCAGTTTAAATTGGCAAAAACTCGGGGAGCTGTTTTTT. Protein product: CASSLNWQKLGELFF.